The rows below give T cell receptor beta chains drawn from one sample of a study of blood T cell repertoires in COVID-19. Measured with immunoSEQ multiplex PCR; TCRdb has only the in-frame clones, and not every one. There are 11,000 or so clones in the sample; roughly 80% occur only once, and just under 45% lies in the top ten. Sequencing was carried out using peripheral blood. The receptors were gathered from a man older than 75 with acute or convalescent COVID-19. The CDR3 runs from the conserved cysteine through the conserved F or W. Fields, in order: V gene, D gene, J gene, clone size, CDR3 DNA, CDR3 protein. The D gene is left open where the match is weak. A row's size may be missing; if present it is once, few, many or a size class.

V gene: TRBV2; D gene: TRBD1; J gene: TRBJ2-3; clone size: -; CDR3 DNA: TGTGCCAGTAGGGACAGACTTTCCACAGATACGCAGTATTTT; CDR3 protein: CASRDRLSTDTQYF
V gene: TRBV7-2; D gene: -; J gene: TRBJ1-6; clone size: -; CDR3 DNA: TGTGCCAGCAGCTTAACGACACGGGGGACCCTCCACTTT; CDR3 protein: CASSLTTRGTLHF
V gene: TRBV5-1; D gene: TRBD2; J gene: TRBJ2-3; clone size: -; CDR3 DNA: TGCGCCAGCAGCCCTAGCGGGGATAACACAGATACGCAGTATTTT; CDR3 protein: CASSPSGDNTDTQYF
V gene: TRBV19; D gene: TRBD2; J gene: TRBJ2-1; clone size: -; CDR3 DNA: TGTGCTACCCAGCGGGGGGGCCGGTACAATGAGCAGTTCTTC; CDR3 protein: CATQRGGRYNEQFF
V gene: TRBV18; D gene: TRBD1; J gene: TRBJ2-6; clone size: -; CDR3 DNA: TGTGCCAGCTCACCTCGACAGGGAAACTCTGGGGCCAACGTCCTGACTTTC; CDR3 protein: CASSPRQGNSGANVLTF
V gene: TRBV20-1; D gene: -; J gene: TRBJ1-1; clone size: -; CDR3 DNA: TGCAGTGCTAGTTTCCAGGGGCGCATGAACACTGAAGCTTTCTTT; CDR3 protein: CSASFQGRMNTEAFF
V gene: TRBV7-6; D gene: TRBD1; J gene: TRBJ1-1; clone size: -; CDR3 DNA: TGTGCCAGCAGTCAAGGACAGGGGGCTGACACTGAAGCTTTCTTT; CDR3 protein: CASSQGQGADTEAFF
V gene: TRBV19; D gene: TRBD1; J gene: TRBJ2-7; clone size: -; CDR3 DNA: TGTGCCAGTAGTATTCGGACAGGGGGCGAGGGAACCCAGTACTTC; CDR3 protein: CASSIRTGGEGTQYF
V gene: TRBV9; D gene: TRBD1; J gene: TRBJ2-2; clone size: -; CDR3 DNA: TGTGCCAGCAGCTCCCGGGACAGGGGTGGCACCGGGGAGCTGTTTTTT; CDR3 protein: CASSSRDRGGTGELFF
V gene: TRBV11-2; D gene: -; J gene: TRBJ2-1; clone size: -; CDR3 DNA: TGTGCCAGCAGCTTATTCGCGGGCAATTACAATGAGCAGTTCTTC; CDR3 protein: CASSLFAGNYNEQFF
V gene: TRBV3-1/TRBV3-2; D gene: TRBD1; J gene: TRBJ1-1; clone size: once; CDR3 DNA: TGTGCCAGCAGCCAAGATCCTCACAGGGGTAACACTGAAGCTTTCTTT; CDR3 protein: CASSQDPHRGNTEAFF
V gene: TRBV27; D gene: TRBD1; J gene: TRBJ1-1; clone size: -; CDR3 DNA: TGTGCCAGCAGTTTTTCAGGGGGGATTCCTGAAGCTTTCTTT; CDR3 protein: CASSFSGGIPEAFF
V gene: TRBV28; D gene: -; J gene: TRBJ2-5; clone size: -; CDR3 DNA: TGTGCCAGCTCGGGTCGGAGCGCCCAGTACTTC; CDR3 protein: CASSGRSAQYF
V gene: TRBV7-2; D gene: -; J gene: TRBJ2-5; clone size: once; CDR3 DNA: TGTGCCAGCAGCCCCCCCCAGCGGGTGGGTAGGGCCCAGTACTTC; CDR3 protein: CASSPPQRVGRAQYF